One sample yielded the 14 T cell receptor beta chains listed below, sequenced in a study of human CD8 memory T cell subsets (dated by TCRdb to 2020 to 2022). A Human TCR Profiling Kit was used to prepare UMI-labeled 5' RACE TCRbeta libraries. The reads underwent TCRdb reprocessing, giving one record for each CDR3 protein sequence and no DNA. The sample's table covers 12,000 or so distinct CDR3 sequences. Of the sample, approximately 15% falls within the top ten clones. Input material: CD8+ T cells from PBMCs. These receptors all come from a human donor in good health.

V and J are TRBV6-1 and TRBJ1-5; there is no DNA to check the TCRdb D call of TRBD1. The CDR3 runs to 12 residues. CDR1 and CDR2 (germline): MNHNS, SASEGT. The CDR3 here is CASSSGGQPQHF.

CDR3 sequence reads: CASSESGQIQETQYF. The chain combines TRBV7-2 with TRBJ2-5; TCRdb calls TRBD1, which cannot be checked without DNA. This CDR3 contains 15 residues. Germline CDR1 and CDR2: SGHTA and FQGNSA.

This chain joins TRBV5-5 and TRBJ1-1. The CDR3 sequence is 12 residues long. Per germline, CDR1 SGHKS and CDR2 YYEKEE (reference sequence). CDR3 sequence reads: CASSYSGSEAFF. The complete variable domain, with remaining parts taken from reference TRBV5-5 and TRBJ1-1, reads DAGVTQSPTHLIKTRGQQVTLRCSPISGHKSVSWYQQVLGQGPQFIFQYYEKEERGRGNFPDRFSARQFPNYSSELNVNALLLGDSALYLCASSYSGSEAFFGQGTRLTVV.

The rearrangement joins TRBV7-6 to TRBJ2-3; TCRdb gives TRBD2 as the D gene, but with no DNA this cannot be confirmed. Per the germline V gene, CDR1 is SGHVS and CDR2 is FNYEAQ. CDR3 size: 16 residues. CDR3 loop: CASSSRAVHRTDTQYF.

The rearrangement uses TRBV7-9 and TRBJ2-3; TCRdb's assignment of TRBD2 cannot be checked, as there is no DNA. The CDR3 is 17 residues long. Germline lookup yields CDR1 SEHNR and CDR2 FQNEAQ (reference sequence). The CDR3 region is CASSFPPTGLSTDTQYF.

The chain uses TRBV7-9 and TRBJ2-1; TCRdb gives TRBD1 as the D gene, but with no DNA this cannot be confirmed. The CDR3 has 17 amino acids. Germline V CDR1 and CDR2: SEHNR, FQNEAQ (reference sequence). CDR3 sequence reads: CASSHPSTGSSYNEQFF.

J is TRBJ1-2 and V is TRBV7-8. This CDR3 is 16 amino acids long. Germline-derived CDR1 and CDR2 are SGHVS and FQNEAQ. The CDR3 reads CASSLFGGPSNYGYTF.

The chain recombines TRBV19 with TRBJ2-7; TCRdb picks TRBD1, but there is no DNA to check that call. CDR1 is LNHDA and CDR2 is SQIVND in the germline V gene (reference sequence). The CDR3 spans 14 residues. Here the CDR3 reads CASSMTGNSYEQYF.

The rearrangement links TRBV29-1 to TRBJ2-2; TCRdb indicates TRBD2, and absent DNA this call remains unverified. CDR1 is SQVTM, CDR2 ANQGSEA, per germline. The CDR3 totals 15 residues. The CDR3 reads CSVWGTAGGPGELFF.

This CDR3 reads CASSAGALQETQYF. The V gene is TRBV12-3 or TRBV12-4, the J gene TRBJ2-5; the TCRdb call, TRBD2, lacks DNA for checking. CDR3 length: 14 residues.

V gene TRBV7-9 combines with J gene TRBJ2-7; TCRdb's assignment of TRBD1 cannot be checked, as there is no DNA. The V gene's germline CDR1 is SEHNR and CDR2 FQNEAQ (reference sequence). The CDR3 is made up of 12 amino acids. CDR3 in amino acids: CASTPRTDEQYF.

The chain has TRBV27 and TRBJ1-1. Germline CDR1 MNHEY, CDR2 SMNVEV (reference sequence). There are 12 residues in the CDR3. The CDR3: CASSRGRTEAFF.

The chain has TRBV5-1 and TRBJ2-7; TCRdb's assignment of TRBD1 cannot be checked, as there is no DNA. The V gene's germline CDR1 is SGHRS and CDR2 YFSETQ. The CDR3 length is 17 residues. The CDR3 reads CASSLTWGAPLSREQYF.

CDR3 sequence reads: CASSFAYGQYEQYF. The V and J genes are TRBV5-5 and TRBJ2-7; the TRBD1 assignment by TCRdb is unverifiable without DNA. CDR1 SGHKS and CDR2 YYEKEE come from the germline V gene (reference sequence). The CDR3 length is 14 residues.